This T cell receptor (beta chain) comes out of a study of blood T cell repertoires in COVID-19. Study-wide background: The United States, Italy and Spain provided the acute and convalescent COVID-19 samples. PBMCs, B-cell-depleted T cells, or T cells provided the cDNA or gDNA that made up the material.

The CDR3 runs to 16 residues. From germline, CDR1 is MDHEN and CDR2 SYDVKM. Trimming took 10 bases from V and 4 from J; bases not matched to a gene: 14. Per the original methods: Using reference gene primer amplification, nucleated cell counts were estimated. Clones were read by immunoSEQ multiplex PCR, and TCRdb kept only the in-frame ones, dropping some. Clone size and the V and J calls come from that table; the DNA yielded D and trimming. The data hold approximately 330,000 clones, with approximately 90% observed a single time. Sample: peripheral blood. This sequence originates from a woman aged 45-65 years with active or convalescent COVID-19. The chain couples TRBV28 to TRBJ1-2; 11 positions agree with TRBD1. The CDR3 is CATRPGQGVYVYGYTF. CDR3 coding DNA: TGTGCCACCCGGCCGGGACAGGGGGTTTACGTCTATGGCTACACCTTC.